The 30 T cell receptor beta chains presented below share a single source sample, sequenced in a study of vaccination and CD4 T cells after COVID-19. TCRdb used MiXCR to reprocess the PCR reads, holding one entry per CDR3 protein. The table includes tens of thousands of distinct CDR3 sequences, about 49% detected once. The time point denotes: late sampling 161 to 241 days after vaccination in three convalescent patients. Material: CD4+ T cells from blood, obtained about 7 months after SARS-CoV-2 vaccination. The receptors here all came from a human donor who had recovered from COVID-19.

This clonotype is a singleton in its sample. The chain has TRBV7-6 and TRBJ2-7; 8 bases are a match to TRBD2. The CDR3 has 15 amino acids. CDR1 SGHVS and CDR2 FNYEAQ come from the germline V gene. The J segment lost 0 bases and the V segment lost 1 base, leaving 2 bases of the junction unmatched. The CDR3 loop is CASSLGTSLSYEQYF. The DNA of the CDR3 is TGTGCCAGCAGCTTAGGGACTAGCCTCTCCTACGAGCAGTACTTC.

The chain couples TRBV4-1 to TRBJ2-7, with TRBD2 matching over 10 bases. Germline V gene data show CDR1 as MGHRA and CDR2 as YSYEKL. V gave up 3 bases and J gave up 1 base; unmatched junction bases: 6. This CDR3 has 16 amino acids. The CDR3 DNA is TGCGCCAGCAGCCATCTAGCGGGAGAATCTTCCTACGAGCAGTACTTC. It encodes CASSHLAGESSYEQYF.

The table lists this clonotype with a few counts. The chain carries TRBV24-1 and TRBJ2-5; D not resolved. Trimming removed 2 bases from V and 5 bases from J, with 11 bases in between. This CDR3 is 14 amino acids long. Germline lookup yields CDR1 KGHDR and CDR2 SFDVKD. The CDR3 reads CATSDSRSVETQYF. The CDR3 nucleotides read TGTGCCACCAGTGATTCCCGGTCGGTGGAGACCCAGTACTTC.

The chain employs TRBV20-1 and TRBJ1-1; unclear D gene. The V end lost 4 bases, the J end lost 3 bases, and 9 bases lay between the germline ends. The germline CDR1 and CDR2 sequences are DFQATT and SNEGSKA (reference sequence). This CDR3 is 12 amino acids long. CDR3 bases: TGCAGTGCTAAGGTCGGCGACACTGAAGCTTTCTTT. This encodes CSAKVGDTEAFF.

V and J are TRBV20-1 and TRBJ2-1; TRBD1 aligns across 7 bases. The V and J ends lost 0 bases and 4 bases, in that order; junction bases with no gene match: 9. The CDR3 spans 16 residues. Germline lookup yields CDR1 DFQATT and CDR2 SNEGSKA (reference sequence). In DNA, the CDR3 is TGCAGTGCTAGAGAAACAGGGGCATTATCTTACAATGAGCAGTTCTTC. Translation: CSARETGALSYNEQFF.

This clonotype was seen only once. The chain joins TRBV7-9 to TRBJ1-3; D may be TRBD1 (5 bases). The CDR3 is 14 residues long. The V end was cut by 4 bases, the J end by 4 bases, with 11 bases between. Germline CDR1 is SEHNR and CDR2 is FQNEAQ (reference sequence). CDR3 coding DNA: TGTGCCAGCAGCTGGGGGAGGGCAGGAAACACCATATATTTT. Encoded protein: CASSWGRAGNTIYF.

The chain links TRBV7-9 to TRBJ1-1; 9 bases are a match to TRBD1. Germline V gives CDR1 SEHNR, CDR2 FQNEAQ (reference sequence). The CDR3 loop spans 17 amino acids. V shed 5 bases and J 0 bases; nucleotides not matched to a gene: 10. CDR3 residues: CASSDPGQGLLNTEAFF. CDR3 in DNA: TGTGCCAGCAGCGATCCGGGACAGGGCCTTTTGAACACTGAAGCTTTCTTT.

The chain links TRBV2 to TRBJ2-1; 13 bases agree with TRBD2. With V trimmed by 6 bases and J by 9 bases, 5 bases remained unmatched. Germline V gene sequence: CDR1 SNHLY, CDR2 FYNNEI. This CDR3 has 14 residues. The CDR3 DNA reads TGTGCCAGCAGAGAGGGACTAGCGGGGAGTGAGCAGTTCTTC. It yields the protein CASREGLAGSEQFF. Full variable domain (remainder filled in from reference TRBV2 and TRBJ2-1): EPEVTQTPSHQVTQMGQEVILRCVPISNHLYFYWYRQILGQKVEFLVSFYNNEISEKSEIFDDQFSVERPDGSNFTLKIRSTKLEDSAMYFCASREGLAGSEQFFGPGTRLTVL.

The CDR3 loop is CASRPSMNANTGELFF. CDR3 nucleotide sequence: TGTGCCAGCAGGCCCTCTATGAATGCCAACACCGGGGAGCTGTTTTTT. The V call is TRBV27, the J call TRBJ2-2; D is ambiguous. V was pared by 6 bases and J by 2 bases, with 16 bases between. Germline V CDR1 and CDR2: MNHEY, SMNVEV (reference sequence). There are 16 residues in the CDR3.

In this sample, this clonotype turned up a few times. V gene TRBV15 combines with J gene TRBJ1-2; TRBD1 is a possible D gene (5 bases). The CDR3 has 11 residues. Germline V gene sequence: CDR1 LNHNV, CDR2 YYDKDF (reference sequence). With 11 bases removed from V and 2 bases from J, the gap between germline ends came to 9 bases. The CDR3 nucleotides are TGTGCCTCCCGGGACAACTATGGCTACACCTTC. Translation gives CASRDNYGYTF. Full variable domain (rest looked up from reference TRBV15 and TRBJ1-2): DAMVIQNPRYQVTQFGKPVTLSCSQTLNHNVMYWYQQKSSQAPKLLFHYYDKDFNNEADTPDNFQSRRPNTSFCFLDIRSPGLGDTAMYLCASRDNYGYTFGSGTRLTVV.

The chain employs TRBV27 and TRBJ1-5; D not certain. Germline V CDR1 and CDR2: MNHEY, SMNVEV (reference sequence). The V gene lost 3 bases and the J gene lost 4 bases, with 10 bases spanning the gap. The CDR3 extends over 14 amino acids. Written as DNA, the CDR3 is TGTGCCAGCAGTTTTCTGGGCTATAATCAGCCCCAGCATTTT. As protein: CASSFLGYNQPQHF.

The V gene is TRBV7-3, the J gene TRBJ2-2, with 8 bases lining up with TRBD1. This CDR3 is 13 amino acids long. V was pared by 4 bases and J by 5 bases, with 0 bases of the junction left unmatched. Germline CDR1 and CDR2: SGHTA and FQGTGA. The CDR3 DNA reads TGTGCCAGCAGCTGGACAGGGACCGGGGAGCTGTTTTTT. Translating gives CASSWTGTGELFF.

This chain's CDR3 is CASSLGLAGGATDEQFF. CDR3 sequence (DNA): TGCGCCAGCAGCTTGGGACTAGCGGGAGGGGCTACAGATGAGCAGTTCTTC. V is TRBV5-1 and J is TRBJ2-1; 14 bases align to TRBD2. Germline CDR1 and CDR2: SGHRS and YFSETQ. V trimming: 0 bases; J trimming: 8 bases; junction bases outside the gene matches: 7. The CDR3 covers 17 residues. The entire variable domain, with the rest obtained from reference TRBV5-1 and TRBJ2-1, is as follows: KAGVTQTPRYLIKTRGQQVTLSCSPISGHRSVSWYQQTPGQGLQFLFEYFSETQRNKGNFPGRFSGRQFSNSRSEMNVSTLELGDSALYLCASSLGLAGGATDEQFFGPGTRLTVL.

The chain links TRBV20-1 to TRBJ2-1, with D hard to call. The CDR3 is made up of 15 amino acids. Trimming cost V 0 bases and J 0 bases, with 9 bases left between them. Germline V gene data show CDR1 as DFQATT and CDR2 as SNEGSKA (reference sequence). The CDR3 region is CSARDLTSSYNEQFF. The CDR3 DNA follows: TGCAGTGCTAGAGATCTAACGAGCTCCTACAATGAGCAGTTCTTC.

This chain links TRBV20-1 with TRBJ2-1, with a tentative D call TRBD2 (5 bases). The CDR3 sequence is 15 residues long. CDR1 is DFQATT, CDR2 SNEGSKA, per germline (reference sequence). V shed 1 base and J shed 0 bases, with 10 bases lying between them. The CDR3 DNA reads as TGCAGTGCTAGAGCAGACTACAGCTCCTACAATGAGCAGTTCTTC. Translation gives CSARADYSSYNEQFF.

A few counts support this clonotype. The rearrangement uses TRBV20-1 and TRBJ2-5, with 14 bases lining up with TRBD2. Trimming took 5 bases from V and 5 from J; bases not matched to a gene: 16. The CDR3 consists of 18 residues. In germline, CDR1 is DFQATT, CDR2 SNEGSKA (reference sequence). The CDR3 nucleotides are TGCAGTGCTGCGAGACTGATGGGGACTAGCGGGAGAGGGGAGACCCAGTACTTC. Translating gives CSAARLMGTSGRGETQYF.

J is TRBJ2-2 and V is TRBV21-1; the table's D call TRBD2 went unverified against the DNA. TRBV21-1 is shown as a pseudogene. The CDR3 runs to 22 residues. The CDR3 protein is CASSPRIRLAGVSTGDTGELFF. Written as DNA, the CDR3 is TGTGCCAGCAGCCCCCGGATAAGGCTAGCGGGAGTTTCGACCGGGGACACCGGGGAGCTGTTTTTT.

The chain joins TRBV7-2 to TRBJ2-1; 14 bases are shared with TRBD2. Germline V gene lookup returns CDR1 SGHTA and CDR2 FQGNSA. This CDR3 region has 15 residues. With V trimmed by 4 bases and J by 8 bases, 4 bases remained unmatched. CDR3 bases: TGTGCCAGCAGCTCCGGACTAGCGGGAGGAGATGAGCAGTTCTTC. Amino acids: CASSSGLAGGDEQFF.

This sequence joins TRBV20-1 and TRBJ2-1; D perhaps matches TRBD2 (6 bases). The length of the CDR3 is 14 residues. CDR1 DFQATT and CDR2 SNEGSKA come from the germline V gene (reference sequence). V lost 0 bases and J lost 9, with 15 bases in between. CDR3 residues: CSARDPSGRVEQFF. CDR3 nucleotides: TGCAGTGCTAGAGATCCTTCCGGGAGAGTTGAGCAGTTCTTC.

The chain is built from TRBV7-3 and TRBJ2-5; no definite D call. The CDR3 has 14 residues. Germline V gene data show CDR1 as SGHTA and CDR2 as FQGTGA. Trimming removed 1 base at V and 4 bases at J, with 10 bases between. In nucleotides, the CDR3 is TGTGCCAGCAGCTTAAAACCGGACCGAGAGACCCAGTACTTC. Its translation: CASSLKPDRETQYF.

The J gene is TRBJ1-6, the V gene TRBV5-1; a weak D match, TRBD1 (5 bases). Germline lookup yields CDR1 SGHRS and CDR2 YFSETQ. The CDR3 has 14 residues. V lost 0 bases, J lost 9 bases, and 10 bases lay in between. Written as DNA, the CDR3 is TGCGCCAGCAGCTTGGACAGGATGGGTTCACCCCTCCACTTT. Encoded protein: CASSLDRMGSPLHF.

This clonotype has a handful of counts. V gene TRBV15 combines with J gene TRBJ2-5, with 11 positions matching TRBD2. This CDR3 has 19 amino acids. Trimming took 1 base from V and 4 from J; bases not matched to a gene: 14. The germline V gene has CDR1 LNHNV and CDR2 YYDKDF (reference sequence). CDR3 sequence reads: CATSRVGTSGTGGRETQYF. CDR3 coding DNA: TGTGCCACCAGCAGAGTAGGGACTAGCGGTACAGGGGGTAGAGAGACCCAGTACTTC.

V is TRBV10-3 and J is TRBJ1-2, with 7 bases matching TRBD1. V shed 4 bases, J shed 0 bases, and the junction held 8 bases outside the gene matches. CDR3 length: 16 amino acids. The V gene's germline CDR1 is ENHRY and CDR2 SYGVKD. In DNA, the CDR3 is TGTGCCATCAGTGCAGGGGGTGGGCTGTCTAACTATGGCTACACCTTC. Translating it yields CAISAGGGLSNYGYTF.

This sequence joins TRBV29-1 and TRBJ2-5; 7 nucleotides line up with TRBD2. J lost 5 bases, V lost 1 base, and 7 bases had no gene match. The CDR3 has 14 residues. Germline CDR1 SQVTM, CDR2 ANQGSEA. The CDR3 is CSVEGAGAGETQYF. Written as DNA, the CDR3 is TGCAGCGTTGAAGGGGCGGGAGCCGGGGAGACCCAGTACTTC.

V is TRBV7-6 and J is TRBJ2-1, with 14 nucleotides matching TRBD2. V shed 5 bases, J shed 9 bases, and the junction held 6 bases outside the gene matches. Germline CDR1 SGHVS, CDR2 FNYEAQ. The CDR3 contains 15 residues. The CDR3 is CASSPGLAGVSEQFF. The CDR3 DNA reads TGTGCCAGCAGCCCGGGACTAGCGGGAGTCAGTGAGCAGTTCTTC. The full variable domain, with the rest looked up from reference TRBV7-6 and TRBJ2-1, is GAGVSQSPRYKVTKRGQDVALRCDPISGHVSLYWYRQALGQGPEFLTYFNYEAQQDKSGLPNDRFSAERPEGSISTLTIQRTEQRDSAMYRCASSPGLAGVSEQFFGPGTRLTVL.

The chain couples TRBV10-3 to TRBJ2-7; D possibly corresponds to TRBD2 (5 bases). This CDR3 comprises 15 residues. V lost 2 bases and J 0 bases, leaving 11 bases between the germline ends. The V gene's germline CDR1 is ENHRY and CDR2 SYGVKD. In DNA form, the CDR3 reads TGTGCCATCAGTGAGGACTTAGGGAGCTCCTACGAGCAGTACTTC. Its protein product is CAISEDLGSSYEQYF.

This clonotype has just a few counts. The chain recombines TRBV6-2 or TRBV6-3 with TRBJ1-5, with 7 bases identical to TRBD1. J lost 0 bases, V lost 4 bases, and 3 bases had no gene match. CDR3 size: 15 residues. Germline V gives CDR1 MNHEY, CDR2 SVGEGT. CDR3 DNA sequence: TGTGCCAGCAGTTGGGGGACAGATAGCAATCAGCCCCAGCATTTT. This codes for CASSWGTDSNQPQHF.

The genes are TRBV19 and TRBJ1-5, with D perhaps matching TRBD1 (6 bases). V was clipped by 3 bases and J by 3 bases, with 15 bases between them. CDR3 length: 16 residues. CDR1 LNHDA and CDR2 SQIVND come from the germline V gene (reference sequence). CDR3 residues: CASSISNRVVNQPQHF. CDR3 bases: TGTGCCAGTAGTATCTCGAACAGGGTCGTCAATCAGCCCCAGCATTTT.

This clonotype was detected a few times. The rearrangement uses TRBV28 and TRBJ2-5; TRBD2 might be the D (6 bases). Trimming took 6 bases from V and 1 from J, leaving 18 bases between them. The CDR3 runs 16 residues. Per germline, CDR1 MDHEN and CDR2 SYDVKM. CDR3 sequence: CASRGRWGDPQETQYF. DNA for the CDR3: TGTGCCAGCAGAGGACGATGGGGGGACCCCCAAGAGACCCAGTACTTC.

This chain links TRBV2 with TRBJ2-3; 9 bases line up with TRBD2. This CDR3 comprises 14 residues. Germline lookup yields CDR1 SNHLY and CDR2 FYNNEI. The V gene end was trimmed by 6 bases and the J gene end by 1 base; junction bases not matched to a gene: 2. CDR3 in DNA: TGTGCCAGCAGGGCTAGCGGGGGCACAGATACGCAGTATTTT. Translating it yields CASRASGGTDTQYF.